The T cell receptor (beta chain) described here comes from a study of blood T cell repertoires in COVID-19. Methods used by the authors: Estimates of nucleated cell counts were drawn from the amplification of reference gene primers. Measured with immunoSEQ multiplex PCR; TCRdb has only the in-frame clones, and not every one. That table is the source of V, J and clone size, and D and trimming were worked out from the DNA. The table shows approximately 69,000 clones, with 70% to 90% occurring only once. V trimming: 5 bases; J trimming: 4 bases; junction bases outside the gene matches: 5. The CDR3 is made up of 14 amino acids. Germline V gene sequence: CDR1 SGHTA, CDR2 FQGNSA.

The sequencing sample was made of peripheral blood. This clonotype was sampled from a human donor in a cohort sampled during active COVID-19. The rearrangement uses TRBV7-2 and TRBJ2-1; 7 bases are shared with TRBD2. CDR3: CASSPPGGYNEQFF. For the CDR3, the DNA is TGTGCCAGCAGCCCCCCGGGGGGTTACAATGAGCAGTTCTTC. Full variable domain (missing parts from reference TRBV7-2 and TRBJ2-1): GAGVSQSPSNKVTEKGKDVELRCDPISGHTALYWYRQSLGQGLEFLIYFQGNSAPDKSGLPSDRFSAERTGGSVSTLTIQRTQQEDSAVYLCASSPPGGYNEQFFGPGTRLTVL.